These T cell receptor beta chains were read from a single sample in a study of blood T cell repertoires in COVID-19. Assay used: immunoSEQ multiplex PCR; TCRdb lists only in-frame clones, some missing. Of fewer than 250,000 clones in the sample, over 80% were seen once. The sample comprised PBMCs or T cells enriched from blood (not recorded which). Source of these receptors: a woman aged 25 to 39 with acute COVID-19. CDR3s include the opening cysteine and the closing phenylalanine or tryptophan. The D gene is left open where the match is weak. Clone sizes are given selectively: once, few, many, or a class where the clone is expanded.

V: TRBV19
D: NA
size: NA
J: TRBJ2-1
CDR3: CASSPGMGGYNEQFF
DNA: TGTGCCAGTAGTCCGGGGATGGGGGGTTACAATGAGCAGTTCTTC

V: TRBV29-1
D: NA
size: few
J: TRBJ1-1
CDR3: CSGTKTGNTEAFF
DNA: TGCAGCGGAACGAAGACAGGGAACACTGAAGCTTTCTTT

V: TRBV6-6
D: TRBD1
size: NA
J: TRBJ1-4
CDR3: CASIRGQGGRANEKLFF
DNA: TGTGCCAGTATTCGAGGACAGGGAGGGAGAGCTAATGAAAAACTGTTTTTT

V: TRBV7-2
D: TRBD1
size: NA
J: TRBJ1-4
CDR3: CASSYLTGGVEKLFF
DNA: TGTGCCAGCAGCTACCTGACAGGGGGTGTTGAAAAACTGTTTTTT

V: TRBV10-3
D: TRBD1
size: NA
J: TRBJ2-7
CDR3: CAISTGQVSYEQYF
DNA: TGTGCCATCAGTACCGGACAGGTATCCTACGAGCAGTACTTC

V: TRBV7-9
D: TRBD1
size: NA
J: TRBJ1-6
CDR3: CASSMTGTANSPLHF
DNA: TGTGCCAGCAGCATGACCGGGACAGCAAATTCACCCCTCCACTTT

V: TRBV7-2
D: NA
size: NA
J: TRBJ2-2
CDR3: CASSQQAHTGELFF
DNA: TGTGCCAGCAGCCAACAGGCCCACACCGGGGAGCTGTTTTTT

V: TRBV7-6
D: TRBD1
size: NA
J: TRBJ2-1
CDR3: CASSLYGQGINEQFF
DNA: TGTGCCAGCAGCTTATATGGACAGGGTATCAATGAGCAGTTCTTC

V: TRBV30
D: TRBD1
size: NA
J: TRBJ2-7
CDR3: CAWSEISGQGAYEQYF
DNA: TGTGCCTGGAGTGAAATTTCGGGACAGGGAGCCTACGAGCAGTACTTC

V: TRBV7-2
D: TRBD2
size: NA
J: TRBJ2-5
CDR3: CASSFRRGAGEGETQYF
DNA: TGTGCCAGCAGCTTCCGTCGAGGAGCGGGGGAGGGAGAGACCCAGTACTTC

V: TRBV19
D: TRBD1
size: NA
J: TRBJ1-4
CDR3: CASSMAGTGTEKLFF
DNA: TGTGCCAGTAGTATGGCTGGGACAGGGACTGAAAAACTGTTTTTT

V: TRBV27
D: TRBD1
size: NA
J: TRBJ1-5
CDR3: CASSLLGQGRQPQHF
DNA: TGTGCCAGCAGTTTATTGGGACAGGGGCGTCAGCCCCAGCATTTT

V: TRBV27
D: NA
size: NA
J: TRBJ2-1
CDR3: CASSFLESYNEQFF
DNA: TGTGCCAGCAGTTTTTTAGAGTCCTACAATGAGCAGTTCTTC

V: TRBV5-1
D: NA
size: NA
J: TRBJ1-1
CDR3: CASRKIPRDTEAFF
DNA: TGCGCCAGCCGAAAGATCCCCCGGGACACTGAAGCTTTCTTT

V: TRBV7-9
D: TRBD2
size: once
J: TRBJ2-1
CDR3: CASSLATAGGLSEQFF
DNA: TGTGCCAGCAGCTTAGCAACAGCGGGGGGGCTTAGTGAGCAGTTCTTC

V: TRBV13
D: NA
size: NA
J: TRBJ1-2
CDR3: CASRGTRPGYTF
DNA: TGTGCCAGCAGGGGGACACGGCCCGGCTACACCTTC

V: TRBV5-1
D: NA
size: NA
J: TRBJ2-5
CDR3: CASSFGGSPQETQYF
DNA: TGCGCCAGCAGCTTCGGAGGTTCCCCCCAAGAGACCCAGTACTTC

V: TRBV21-1
D: NA
size: few
J: TRBJ1-1
CDR3: CASSQNYKTTQGLPEAFF
DNA: TGTGCCAGCAGCCAAAACTATAAAACAACACAGGGTCTCCCTGAAGCTTTCTTT